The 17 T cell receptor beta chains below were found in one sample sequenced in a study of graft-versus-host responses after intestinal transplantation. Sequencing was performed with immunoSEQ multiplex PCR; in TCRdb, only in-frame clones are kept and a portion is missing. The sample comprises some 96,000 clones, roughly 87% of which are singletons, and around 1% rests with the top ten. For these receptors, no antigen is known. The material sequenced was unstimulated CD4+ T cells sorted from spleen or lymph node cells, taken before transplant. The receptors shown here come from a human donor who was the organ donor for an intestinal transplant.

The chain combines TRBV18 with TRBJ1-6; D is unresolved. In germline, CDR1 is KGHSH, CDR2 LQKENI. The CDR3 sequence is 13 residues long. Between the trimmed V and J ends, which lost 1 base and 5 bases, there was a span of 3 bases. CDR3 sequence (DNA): TGTGCCAGCTCACCACAAAATAATTCACCCCTCCACTTT. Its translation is CASSPQNNSPLHF.

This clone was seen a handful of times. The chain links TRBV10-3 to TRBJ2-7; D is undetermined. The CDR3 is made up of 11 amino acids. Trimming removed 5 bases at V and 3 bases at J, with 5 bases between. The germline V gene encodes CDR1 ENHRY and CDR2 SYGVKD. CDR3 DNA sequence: TGTGCCATCAGTCGAGGCTACGAGCAGTACTTC. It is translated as CAISRGYEQYF.

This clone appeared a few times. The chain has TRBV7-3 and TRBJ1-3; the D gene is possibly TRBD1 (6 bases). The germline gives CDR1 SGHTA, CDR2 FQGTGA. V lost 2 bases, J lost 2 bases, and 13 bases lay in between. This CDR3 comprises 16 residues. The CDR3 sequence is CASSLVGTGTGNTIYF. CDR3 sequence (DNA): TGTGCCAGCAGCTTAGTGGGAACAGGGACTGGAAACACCATATATTTT. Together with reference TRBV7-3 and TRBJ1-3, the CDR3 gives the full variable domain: GAGVSQTPSNKVTEKGKYVELRCDPISGHTALYWYRQSLGQGPEFLIYFQGTGAADDSGLPNDRFFAVRPEGSVSTLKIQRTERGDSAVYLCASSLVGTGTGNTIYFGEGSWLTVV.

CDR3 bases: TGTGCCAGCAAAACCGGGACAGGATTAAATTCACCCCTCCACTTT. This codes for CASKTGTGLNSPLHF. The chain employs TRBV6-1 and TRBJ1-6; 8 nucleotides line up with TRBD1. Germline loops: CDR1 MNHNS, CDR2 SASEGT. Trimming at V came to 7 bases and at J to 7 bases, leaving 9 bases not matched to a gene. The CDR3 has 15 amino acids.

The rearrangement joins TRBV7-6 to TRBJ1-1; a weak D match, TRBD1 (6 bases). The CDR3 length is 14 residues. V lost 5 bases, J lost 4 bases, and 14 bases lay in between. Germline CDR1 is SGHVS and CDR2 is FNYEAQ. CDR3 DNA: TGTGCCAGCAGCCGGGGGGGGCAGGCCACTGAAGCTTTCTTT. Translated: CASSRGGQATEAFF. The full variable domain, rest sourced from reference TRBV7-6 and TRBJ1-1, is GAGVSQSPRYKVTKRGQDVALRCDPISGHVSLYWYRQALGQGPEFLTYFNYEAQQDKSGLPNDRFSAERPEGSISTLTIQRTEQRDSAMYRCASSRGGQATEAFFGQGTRLTVV.

CDR3 loop: CASSVGTGGNSPLHF. In nucleotides, the CDR3 is TGTGCCAGCAGCGTAGGGACAGGAGGTAATTCACCCCTCCACTTT. The gene calls are TRBV9 and TRBJ1-6, with 7 bases that match TRBD1. After removal of 0 bases from V and 6 bases from J, the junction contained 3 bases not matched to a gene. CDR3 size: 15 residues. The germline V gene encodes CDR1 SGDLS and CDR2 YYNGEE.

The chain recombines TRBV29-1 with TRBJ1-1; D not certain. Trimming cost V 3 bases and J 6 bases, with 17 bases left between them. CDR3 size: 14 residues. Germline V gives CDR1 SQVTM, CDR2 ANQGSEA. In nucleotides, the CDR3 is TGCAGCGTTGATGTTTTGGGTTTTTCCGCTGAAGCTTTCTTT. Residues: CSVDVLGFSAEAFF.

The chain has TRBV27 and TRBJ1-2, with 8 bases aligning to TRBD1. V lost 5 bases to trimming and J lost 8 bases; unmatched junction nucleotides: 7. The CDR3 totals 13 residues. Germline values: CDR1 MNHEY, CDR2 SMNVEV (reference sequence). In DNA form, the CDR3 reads TGTGCCAGCAGTGAACGGACAGGGACCGGCTACACCTTC. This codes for CASSERTGTGYTF.

The CDR3 loop reads CATRSTIRDTEAFF. The CDR3 nucleotides read TGTGCCACCCGATCGACGATACGGGACACTGAAGCTTTCTTT. The chain carries TRBV28 and TRBJ1-1; no reliable D call. The V end was cut by 10 bases, the J end by 3 bases, with 18 bases between. The CDR3 has 14 amino acids. The germline V gene has CDR1 MDHEN and CDR2 SYDVKM.

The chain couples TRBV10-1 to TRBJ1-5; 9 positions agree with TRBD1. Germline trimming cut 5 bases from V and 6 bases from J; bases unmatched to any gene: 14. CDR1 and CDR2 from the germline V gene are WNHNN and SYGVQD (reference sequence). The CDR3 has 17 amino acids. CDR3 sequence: CASSRVLGQGRPQPQHF. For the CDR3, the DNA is TGCGCCAGCAGTCGAGTCCTGGGACAGGGAAGGCCTCAGCCCCAGCATTTT.

CDR3: CASSLVGEGANEKLFF. CDR3 nucleotide sequence: TGTGCCAGCAGTTTAGTGGGCGAGGGAGCTAATGAAAAACTGTTTTTT. V and J are TRBV28 and TRBJ1-4, with D uncertain. CDR1 and CDR2 (germline): MDHEN, SYDVKM. V dropped 2 bases and J dropped 3 bases, with 13 bases sitting between them. The CDR3 totals 16 residues.

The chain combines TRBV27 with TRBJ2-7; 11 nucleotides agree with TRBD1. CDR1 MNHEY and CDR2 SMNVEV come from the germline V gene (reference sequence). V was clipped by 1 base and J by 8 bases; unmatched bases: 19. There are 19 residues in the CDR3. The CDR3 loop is CASSLLGDRGSRRWAKQYF. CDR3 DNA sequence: TGTGCCAGCAGTTTATTGGGGGACAGGGGGTCAAGAAGATGGGCTAAGCAGTACTTC.

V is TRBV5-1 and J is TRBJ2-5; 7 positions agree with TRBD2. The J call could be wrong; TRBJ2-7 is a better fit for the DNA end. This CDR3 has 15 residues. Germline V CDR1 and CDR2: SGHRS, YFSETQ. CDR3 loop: CASSRWAGEAYEQYF. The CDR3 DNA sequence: TGCGCCAGCAGCCGGTGGGCGGGGGAAGCCTACGAGCAGTACTTC.

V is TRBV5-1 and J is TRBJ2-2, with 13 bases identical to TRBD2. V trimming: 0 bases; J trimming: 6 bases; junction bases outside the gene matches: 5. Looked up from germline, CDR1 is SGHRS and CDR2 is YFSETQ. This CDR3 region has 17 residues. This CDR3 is CASSLVTSGGAAGELFF. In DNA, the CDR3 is TGCGCCAGCAGCTTGGTCACTAGCGGGGGGGCCGCCGGGGAGCTGTTTTTT.

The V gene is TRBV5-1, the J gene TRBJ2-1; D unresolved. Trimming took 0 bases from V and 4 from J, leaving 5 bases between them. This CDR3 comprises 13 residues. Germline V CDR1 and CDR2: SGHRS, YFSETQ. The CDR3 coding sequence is TGCGCCAGCAGCTTGGTCGGGTACAATGAGCAGTTCTTC. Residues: CASSLVGYNEQFF. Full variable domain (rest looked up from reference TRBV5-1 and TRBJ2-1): KAGVTQTPRYLIKTRGQQVTLSCSPISGHRSVSWYQQTPGQGLQFLFEYFSETQRNKGNFPGRFSGRQFSNSRSEMNVSTLELGDSALYLCASSLVGYNEQFFGPGTRLTVL.

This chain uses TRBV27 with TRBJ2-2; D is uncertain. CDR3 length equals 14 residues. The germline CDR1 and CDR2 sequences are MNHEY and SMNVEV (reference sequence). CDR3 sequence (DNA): TGTGCTACCACGGCGTCCGCGAACACCGGGGAGCTGTTTTTT. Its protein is CATTASANTGELFF.

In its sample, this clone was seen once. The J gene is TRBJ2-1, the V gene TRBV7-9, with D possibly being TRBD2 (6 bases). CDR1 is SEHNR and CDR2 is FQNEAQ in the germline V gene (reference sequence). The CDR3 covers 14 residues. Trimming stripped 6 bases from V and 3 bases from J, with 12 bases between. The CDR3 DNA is TGTGCCAGCAGTTGGAGGGGCAGCTACAATGAGCAGTTCTTC. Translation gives CASSWRGSYNEQFF.